A few counts support the clone carrying this TCR beta chain. Its target is not known. The data are from a study of CD8+ T cells in alopecia areata. Treatment of the sample: oral pan-JAK inhibitor, 5-10 mg twice daily. Cell sorting on a FACSAria was used to separate CD4+ and CD8+ T cells from the PBMCs. CDR3 length equals 19 residues. The germline CDR1 and CDR2 sequences are ENHRY and SYGVKD. J was trimmed by 0 bases and V by 0 bases; bases with no gene match: 8. RNA, once extracted, was reverse transcribed into cDNA for use as the sequencing template. Clones were sequenced by immunoSEQ multiplex PCR, and TCRdb holds only the in-frame ones, with some missing. The sample consists of about 160,000 clones, less than 70% of them appearing once. Overall study results and limits: While tofacitinib was given, many expanded lesional clones persisted in scalp and blood.

The rearrangement joins TRBV10-3 to TRBJ2-6; TRBD1 aligns across 7 bases. This sequence originates from a human donor with alopecia areata. This specimen consisted of CD4+ T cells sorted from blood, obtained at week 4, from a patient treated with tofacitinib. CDR3 loop: CAISESPGQPGSGANVLTF. The CDR3 DNA follows: TGTGCCATCAGTGAGTCTCCGGGACAGCCTGGCTCTGGGGCCAACGTCCTGACTTTC.